This TCR beta chain was sequenced for a study of cytomegalovirus exposure and HLA in healthy donors. V shed 4 bases and J 7 bases; nucleotides not matched to a gene: 18. Looked up from germline, CDR1 is SGDLS and CDR2 is YYNGEE. This CDR3 is built from 19 residues. Whole-study results and caveats: A later analysis linked a missense variant in DCLRE1C to the trimming of TCR beta V and J genes. The investigators catalogued some 150 TCR beta chains as cytomegalovirus-associated.

Researchers ran the PCR with 60 Vbeta and 13 Jbeta primers. Measured with immunoSEQ multiplex PCR; TCRdb has only the in-frame clones, and not every one. The top ten clones hold roughly 9.7% of a sample with approximately 100,000 clones, around three quarters of them seen once. As regards this clone: Antigen specificity is unknown.

V and J are TRBV9 and TRBJ2-2; 11 nucleotides match TRBD1. This sequence originates from a man aged 35-49 years in good health and CMV-seropositive. Sequenced material: PBMCs. The CDR3 protein is CASSPSLPGTGGLDGELFF. The DNA for the CDR3 is TGTGCCAGCAGCCCTTCTCTCCCGGGGACAGGGGGTTTAGACGGGGAGCTGTTTTTT.